The 3 T cell receptor beta chains reported below all come from one sample, sequenced in a study of T-cell memory formation after mild COVID-19. One entry per CDR3 protein results from TCRdb running MiXCR on the 5' RACE reads. Here the sample spans about 260,000 distinct CDR3 sequences, over 15% being singletons. The sequenced sample consisted of PBMCs or a T cell subset sorted from them (not recorded which). Receptors originate from a young man who had mild COVID-19 (a few samples of this study predate the infection). Cell type and time point are not known.

V gene TRBV7-2 combines with J gene TRBJ1-1; 8 nucleotides line up with TRBD1. Trimming took 5 bases from V and 1 from J; bases not matched to a gene: 6. The germline V gene has CDR1 SGHTA and CDR2 FQGNSA. CDR3 size: 15 residues. CDR3 nucleotides: TGTGCCAGCAGCGCCATGGGGACAGGGAACACTGAAGCTTTCTTT. Its protein is CASSAMGTGNTEAFF.

This clonotype was counted only a few times. The gene calls are TRBV7-2 and TRBJ2-3; D is unclear. V was shortened by 3 bases and J by 2 bases, with 6 bases between the two germline ends. This CDR3 is built from 13 residues. The germline V gene has CDR1 SGHTA and CDR2 FQGNSA. This CDR3 reads CASSFRPTDTQYF. The CDR3, as DNA: TGTGCCAGCAGCTTCCGGCCCACAGATACGCAGTATTTT.

This clonotype was counted a few times. J is TRBJ2-1 and V is TRBV6-6; D may be TRBD2 (5 bases). V was clipped by 2 bases and J by 4 bases, with 18 bases between them. Looked up from germline, CDR1 is MNHNY and CDR2 is SVGAGI (reference sequence). This CDR3 has 17 amino acids. DNA for the CDR3: TGTGCCAGCAGTTACGGGTATTCGGGATACGGGTACAATGAGCAGTTCTTC. The encoded protein is CASSYGYSGYGYNEQFF.